The 13 T cell receptor beta chains below were found in one sample sequenced in a study of blood T cell repertoires in COVID-19. Assay used: immunoSEQ multiplex PCR; TCRdb lists only in-frame clones, some missing. The top ten hold less than 20% of the sample, which has about 190,000 clones, around 80% seen once. Sequencing input: peripheral blood. The receptors derive from a human donor in a cohort sampled during active COVID-19.

The chain combines TRBV7-9 with TRBJ2-3; 8 bases agree with TRBD2. Germline CDR1 SEHNR, CDR2 FQNEAQ (reference sequence). The V gene end was trimmed by 5 bases and the J gene end by 4 bases; junction bases not matched to a gene: 11. CDR3 length: 16 amino acids. The CDR3 DNA is TGTGCCAGCAGCGAACCCTCAGCGGGAGTTTCAGATACGCAGTATTTT. This encodes CASSEPSAGVSDTQYF.

The chain uses TRBV9 and TRBJ1-4; 7 nucleotides agree with TRBD1. The CDR3 loop spans 15 amino acids. Germline-derived CDR1 and CDR2 are SGDLS and YYNGEE. V was clipped by 4 bases and J by 7 bases; unmatched bases: 10. DNA of the CDR3: TGTGCCAGCAGCCAGGCCGGGACAGTCAGTGAAAAACTGTTTTTT. It codes for CASSQAGTVSEKLFF.

The V gene is TRBV18, the J gene TRBJ1-4; 9 nucleotides agree with TRBD1. J gave up 5 bases and V 2 bases, and 0 bases lay outside the gene matches. Per the germline V gene, CDR1 is KGHSH and CDR2 is LQKENI. The CDR3 runs to 14 residues. The CDR3: CASSPGQGNEKLFF. In DNA form, the CDR3 reads TGTGCCAGCTCACCAGGACAGGGGAATGAAAAACTGTTTTTT.

The CDR3 DNA follows: TGCGCCAGCAGCCCCCAATTACGACAGGGCTGGGAGACCCAGTACTTC. Its translation: CASSPQLRQGWETQYF. The V call is TRBV4-1, the J call TRBJ2-5; 7 nucleotides align to TRBD1. Germline CDR1 MGHRA, CDR2 YSYEKL. The CDR3 has 16 amino acids. V lost 4 bases and J lost 5; bases outside the gene matches: 13.

The gene calls are TRBV7-9 and TRBJ2-1; possible D gene TRBD1, 6 bases. Trimming cost V 4 bases and J 7 bases, with 20 bases left between them. This CDR3 contains 16 residues. Per germline, CDR1 SEHNR and CDR2 FQNEAQ (reference sequence). CDR3 loop: CASSSLGGTTWNEQFF. As DNA, the CDR3 is TGTGCCAGCAGCTCCCTTGGGGGCACTACATGGAATGAGCAGTTCTTC.

As for this clone: At one of its ends the junction is not consistent with the germline gene, which may arise from a read error. The rearrangement joins TRBV29-1 to TRBJ2-3; 13 bases map to TRBD2. This CDR3 has 17 amino acids. In germline, CDR1 is SQVTM, CDR2 ANQGSEA. The CDR3 loop reads CSAERTSGSWSTDTQYF. In DNA form, the CDR3 reads TGCAGCGCTGAAAGGACTAGCGGGAGTTGGAGCACAGATACGCAGTATTTT.

This chain links TRBV28 with TRBJ2-1, with 14 bases that match TRBD2. J lost 3 bases, V lost 5 bases, and 12 bases had no gene match. The CDR3 is 19 residues long. Germline V gene lookup returns CDR1 MDHEN and CDR2 SYDVKM. CDR3 DNA sequence: TGTGCCAGCAGTATACCACCGGGACTAGCGGGAGATAGCTACAATGAGCAGTTCTTC. Translating gives CASSIPPGLAGDSYNEQFF. The complete variable domain, with remaining parts taken from reference TRBV28 and TRBJ2-1, reads DVKVTQSSRYLVKRTGEKVFLECVQDMDHENMFWYRQDPGLGLRLIYFSYDVKMKEKGDIPEGYSVSREKKERFSLILESASTNQTSMYLCASSIPPGLAGDSYNEQFFGPGTRLTVL.

The V and J genes are TRBV20-1 and TRBJ1-1; TRBD1 is a possible D gene (6 bases). The CDR3 totals 11 residues. The germline CDR1 and CDR2 sequences are DFQATT and SNEGSKA (reference sequence). The DNA of the CDR3 is TGCAGGGGGGCTCGGGACACTGAAGCTTTCTTT. Its translation is CRGARDTEAFF.

The chain recombines TRBV19 with TRBJ2-5; the match to TRBD2 covers 8 bases. Trimming cost V 5 bases and J 2 bases; bases outside gene matches: 7. CDR3 length equals 15 residues. Germline V gives CDR1 LNHDA, CDR2 SQIVND (reference sequence). The CDR3 is CASSHGGGRQETQYF. The CDR3 DNA reads TGTGCCAGTAGTCACGGCGGGGGGAGGCAAGAGACCCAGTACTTC.

The chain recombines TRBV7-2 with TRBJ2-2; D not resolved. V lost 5 bases and J lost 0, with 13 bases in between. The CDR3 consists of 16 residues. Germline loops: CDR1 SGHTA, CDR2 FQGNSA. In DNA, the CDR3 is TGTGCCAGCAGCCGTAACTTCCCCGCGAACACCGGGGAGCTGTTTTTT. This sequence encodes CASSRNFPANTGELFF.

The chain joins TRBV6-5 to TRBJ1-5; 8 bases line up with TRBD1. The junction had 5 bases not matched to a gene; V was cut back by 6 bases and J by 7 bases. The CDR3 totals 13 residues. Germline V lookup: CDR1 MNHEY, CDR2 SVGAGI. The chain's CDR3 is CASRGTGGQPQHF. The CDR3 DNA reads TGTGCCAGCAGGGGGACAGGCGGACAGCCCCAGCATTTT.

CDR3 DNA: TGTGCCAGCACCCCACCGCTATCCCCCTATGGCTACACCTTC. Protein: CASTPPLSPYGYTF. This sequence joins TRBV7-9 and TRBJ1-2; D remains unclear. With 7 bases removed from V and 4 bases from J, the gap between germline ends came to 16 bases. This CDR3 has 14 amino acids. From germline, CDR1 is SEHNR and CDR2 FQNEAQ (reference sequence).

The chain carries TRBV28 and TRBJ1-3; 7 bases line up with TRBD1. Germline V lookup: CDR1 MDHEN, CDR2 SYDVKM. The CDR3 loop spans 15 amino acids. Trimming removed 6 bases from V and 4 bases from J; junction bases left unmatched: 9. CDR3 bases: TGTGCCAGCAGGGGCACAGGGGCGTGGGGAAACACCATATATTTT. This codes for CASRGTGAWGNTIYF.